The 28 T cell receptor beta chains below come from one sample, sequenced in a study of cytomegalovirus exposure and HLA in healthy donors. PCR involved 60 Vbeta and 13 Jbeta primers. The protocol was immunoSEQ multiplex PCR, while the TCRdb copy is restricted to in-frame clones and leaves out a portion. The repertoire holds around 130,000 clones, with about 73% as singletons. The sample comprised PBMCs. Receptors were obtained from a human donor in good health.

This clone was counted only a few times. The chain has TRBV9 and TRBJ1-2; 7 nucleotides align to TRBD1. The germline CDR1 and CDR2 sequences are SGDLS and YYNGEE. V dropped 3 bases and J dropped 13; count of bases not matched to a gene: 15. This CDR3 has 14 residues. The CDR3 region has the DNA TGTGCCAGCAGCGCCGGACAGGTGCCCATGGCTAGCACCTTC. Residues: CASSAGQVPMASTF.

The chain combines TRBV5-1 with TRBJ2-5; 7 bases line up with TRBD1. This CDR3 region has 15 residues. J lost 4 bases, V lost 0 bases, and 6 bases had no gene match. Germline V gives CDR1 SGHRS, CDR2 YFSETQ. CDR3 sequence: CASSLALGGGETQYF. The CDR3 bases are TGCGCCAGCAGCTTGGCCTTAGGGGGCGGAGAGACCCAGTACTTC.

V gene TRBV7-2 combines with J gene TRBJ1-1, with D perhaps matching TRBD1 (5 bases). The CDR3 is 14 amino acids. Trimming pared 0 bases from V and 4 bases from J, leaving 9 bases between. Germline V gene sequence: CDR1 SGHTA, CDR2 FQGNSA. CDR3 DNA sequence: TGTGCCAGCAGCTTAGCAGGGGTGGGCACTGAAGCTTTCTTT. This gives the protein CASSLAGVGTEAFF.

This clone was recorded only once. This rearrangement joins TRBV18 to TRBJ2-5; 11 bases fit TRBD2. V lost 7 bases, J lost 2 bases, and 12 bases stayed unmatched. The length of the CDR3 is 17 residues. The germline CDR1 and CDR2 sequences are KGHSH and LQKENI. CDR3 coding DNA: TGTGCCAGCTTAGCTGGAACTAGCGGGAGAGTACAAGAGACCCAGTACTTC. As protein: CASLAGTSGRVQETQYF. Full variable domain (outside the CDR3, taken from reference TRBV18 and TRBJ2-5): NAGVMQNPRHLVRRRGQEARLRCSPMKGHSHVYWYRQLPEEGLKFMVYLQKENIIDESGMPKERFSAEFPKEGPSILRIQQVVRGDSAAYFCASLAGTSGRVQETQYFGPGTRLLVL.

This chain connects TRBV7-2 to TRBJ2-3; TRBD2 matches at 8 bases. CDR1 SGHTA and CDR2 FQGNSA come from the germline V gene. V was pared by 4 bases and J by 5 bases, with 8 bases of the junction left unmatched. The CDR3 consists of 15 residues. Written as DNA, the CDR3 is TGTGCCAGCAGCTCAACGGGGGGGCCAGGAGATACGCAGTATTTT. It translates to CASSSTGGPGDTQYF.

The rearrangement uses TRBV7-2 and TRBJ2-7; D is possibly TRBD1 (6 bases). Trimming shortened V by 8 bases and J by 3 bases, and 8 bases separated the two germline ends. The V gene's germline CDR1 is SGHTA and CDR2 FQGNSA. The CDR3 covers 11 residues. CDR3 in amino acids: CASRDNYEQYF. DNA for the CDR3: TGTGCCAGCCGGGACAACTACGAGCAGTACTTC.

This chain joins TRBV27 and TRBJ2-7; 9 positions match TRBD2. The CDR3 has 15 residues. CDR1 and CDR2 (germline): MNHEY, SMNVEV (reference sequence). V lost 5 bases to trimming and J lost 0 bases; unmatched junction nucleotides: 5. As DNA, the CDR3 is TGTGCCAGCAGTCCGCGACTAGCGGTCTCCTACGAGCAGTACTTC. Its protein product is CASSPRLAVSYEQYF.

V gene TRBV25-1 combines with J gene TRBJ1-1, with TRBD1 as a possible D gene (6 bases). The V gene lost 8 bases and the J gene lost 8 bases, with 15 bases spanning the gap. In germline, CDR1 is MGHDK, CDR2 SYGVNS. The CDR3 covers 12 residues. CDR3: CASGGQSMEAFF. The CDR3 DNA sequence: TGTGCCAGCGGAGGACAGTCGATGGAAGCTTTCTTT.

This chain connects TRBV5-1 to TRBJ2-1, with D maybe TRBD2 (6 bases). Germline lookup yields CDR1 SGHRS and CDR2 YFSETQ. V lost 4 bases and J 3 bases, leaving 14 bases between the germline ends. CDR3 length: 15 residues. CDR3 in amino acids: CASSVGGINYNEQFF. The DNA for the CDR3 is TGCGCCAGCAGCGTTGGGGGGATAAACTACAATGAGCAGTTCTTC.

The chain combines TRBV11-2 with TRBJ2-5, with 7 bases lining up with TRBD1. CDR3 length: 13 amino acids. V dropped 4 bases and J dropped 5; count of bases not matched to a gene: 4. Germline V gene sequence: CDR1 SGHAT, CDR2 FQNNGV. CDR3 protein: CASSYTGVETQYF. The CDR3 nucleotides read TGTGCCAGCAGCTATACAGGGGTGGAGACCCAGTACTTC. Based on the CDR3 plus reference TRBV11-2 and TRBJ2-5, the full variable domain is EAGVAQSPRYKIIEKRQSVAFWCNPISGHATLYWYQQILGQGPKLLIQFQNNGVVDDSQLPKDRFSAERLKGVDSTLKIQPAKLEDSAVYLCASSYTGVETQYFGPGTRLLVL.

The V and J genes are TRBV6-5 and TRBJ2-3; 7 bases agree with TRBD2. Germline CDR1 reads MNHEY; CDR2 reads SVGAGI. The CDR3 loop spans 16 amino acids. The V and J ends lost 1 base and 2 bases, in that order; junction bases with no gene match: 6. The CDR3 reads CASSYFGAGSTDTQYF. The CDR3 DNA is TGTGCCAGCAGTTACTTTGGAGCGGGGTCCACAGATACGCAGTATTTT.

In DNA, the CDR3 is TGTGCCAGCAGTTTGGGACAGGCGGGAGCCGGGGAGCTGTTTTTT. Encoded protein: CASSLGQAGAGELFF. The chain couples TRBV28 to TRBJ2-2, with D possibly being TRBD1 (8 bases). Trimming took 3 bases from V and 6 from J, leaving 14 bases between them. The CDR3 consists of 15 residues. The germline CDR1 and CDR2 sequences are MDHEN and SYDVKM.

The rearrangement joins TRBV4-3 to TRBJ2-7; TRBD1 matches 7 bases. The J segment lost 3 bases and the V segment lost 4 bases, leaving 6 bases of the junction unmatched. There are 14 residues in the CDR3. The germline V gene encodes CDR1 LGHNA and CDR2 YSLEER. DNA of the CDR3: TGCGCCAGCAGCCGGTCAGGGGGAATCTACGAGCAGTACTTC. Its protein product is CASSRSGGIYEQYF.

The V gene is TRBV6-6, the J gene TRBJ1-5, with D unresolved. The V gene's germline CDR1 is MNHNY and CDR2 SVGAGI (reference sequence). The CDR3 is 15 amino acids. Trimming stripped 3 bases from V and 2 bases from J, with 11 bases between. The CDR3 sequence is CASSYLPSGNQPQHF. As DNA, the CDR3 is TGTGCCAGCAGTTATCTCCCCTCGGGCAATCAGCCCCAGCATTTT.

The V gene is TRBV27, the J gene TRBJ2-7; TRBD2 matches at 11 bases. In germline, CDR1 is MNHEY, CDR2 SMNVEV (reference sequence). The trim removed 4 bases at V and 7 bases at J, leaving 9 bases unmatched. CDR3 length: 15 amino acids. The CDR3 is CASSSPGTSGLEQYF. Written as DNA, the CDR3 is TGTGCCAGCAGTTCCCCCGGGACTAGCGGCCTAGAGCAGTACTTC.

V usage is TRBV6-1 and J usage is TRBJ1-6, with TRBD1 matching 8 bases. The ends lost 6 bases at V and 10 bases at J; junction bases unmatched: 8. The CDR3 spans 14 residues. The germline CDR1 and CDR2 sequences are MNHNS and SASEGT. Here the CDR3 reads CASRVDRVSSPLHF. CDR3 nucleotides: TGTGCCAGCAGAGTGGACAGGGTATCCTCACCCCTCCACTTT.

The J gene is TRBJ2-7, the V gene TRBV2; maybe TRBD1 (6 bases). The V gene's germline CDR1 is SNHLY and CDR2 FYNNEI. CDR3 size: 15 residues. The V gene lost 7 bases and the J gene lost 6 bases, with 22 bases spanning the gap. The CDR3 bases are TGTGCCAGCATCCCAGGGACACACGAGGGAGCCGAGCAGTACTTC. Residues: CASIPGTHEGAEQYF.

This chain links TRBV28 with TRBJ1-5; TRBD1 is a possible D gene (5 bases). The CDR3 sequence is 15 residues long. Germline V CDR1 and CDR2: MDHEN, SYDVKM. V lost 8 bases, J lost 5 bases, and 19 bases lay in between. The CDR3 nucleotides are TGTGCCAGCGTCCAAGACAGCCCACCCTATCAGCCCCAGCATTTT. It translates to CASVQDSPPYQPQHF.

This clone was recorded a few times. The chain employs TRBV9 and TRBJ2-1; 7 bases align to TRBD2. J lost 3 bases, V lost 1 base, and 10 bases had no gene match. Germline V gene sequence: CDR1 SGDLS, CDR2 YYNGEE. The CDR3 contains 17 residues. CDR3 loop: CASSVFGSGANYNEQFF. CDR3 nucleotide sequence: TGTGCCAGCAGCGTATTTGGGAGCGGGGCGAACTACAATGAGCAGTTCTTC.

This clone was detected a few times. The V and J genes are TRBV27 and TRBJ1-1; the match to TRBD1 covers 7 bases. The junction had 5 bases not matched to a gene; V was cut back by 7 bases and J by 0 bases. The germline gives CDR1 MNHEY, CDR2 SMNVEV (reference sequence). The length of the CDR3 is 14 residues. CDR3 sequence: CASNRQGLNTEAFF. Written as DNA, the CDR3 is TGTGCCAGCAACCGACAGGGCTTGAACACTGAAGCTTTCTTT.

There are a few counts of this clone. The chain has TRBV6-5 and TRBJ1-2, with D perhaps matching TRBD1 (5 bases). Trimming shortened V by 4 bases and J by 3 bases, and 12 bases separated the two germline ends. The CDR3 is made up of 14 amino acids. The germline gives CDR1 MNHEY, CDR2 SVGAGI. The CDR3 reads CASSSGGGHYGYTF. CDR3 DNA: TGTGCCAGCAGTTCAGGCGGGGGACACTATGGCTACACCTTC.

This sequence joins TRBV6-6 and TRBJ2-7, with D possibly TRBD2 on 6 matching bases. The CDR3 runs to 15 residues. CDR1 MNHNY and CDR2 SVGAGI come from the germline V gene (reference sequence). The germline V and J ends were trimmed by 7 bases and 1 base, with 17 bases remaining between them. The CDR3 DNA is TGTGCCAGCACCCGAGCGGGCCAAATATCCTACGAGCAGTACTTC. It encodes CASTRAGQISYEQYF.

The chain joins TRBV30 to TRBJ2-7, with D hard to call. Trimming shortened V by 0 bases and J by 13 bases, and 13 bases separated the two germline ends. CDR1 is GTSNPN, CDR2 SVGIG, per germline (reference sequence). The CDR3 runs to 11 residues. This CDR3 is CAWSVTPTQYF. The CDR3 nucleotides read TGTGCCTGGAGTGTAACTCCCACGCAATACTTC.

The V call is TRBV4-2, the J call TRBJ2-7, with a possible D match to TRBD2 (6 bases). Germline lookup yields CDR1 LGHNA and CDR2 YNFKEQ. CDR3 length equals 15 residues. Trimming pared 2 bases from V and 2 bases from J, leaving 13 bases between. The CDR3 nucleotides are TGTGCCAGCAGCCAACTGGGGGGATCCCCCTACGAGCAGTACTTC. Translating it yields CASSQLGGSPYEQYF.

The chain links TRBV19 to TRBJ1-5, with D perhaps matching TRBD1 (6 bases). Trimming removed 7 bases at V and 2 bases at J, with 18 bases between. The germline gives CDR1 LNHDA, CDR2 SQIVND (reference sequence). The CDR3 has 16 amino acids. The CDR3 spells CASNPWGGQGNQPQHF. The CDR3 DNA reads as TGTGCCAGTAACCCATGGGGGGGGCAGGGCAATCAGCCCCAGCATTTT.

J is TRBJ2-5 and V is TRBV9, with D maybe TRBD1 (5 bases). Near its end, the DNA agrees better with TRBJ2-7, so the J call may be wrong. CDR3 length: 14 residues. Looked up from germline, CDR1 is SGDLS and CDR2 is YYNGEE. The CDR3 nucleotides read TGTGCCAGCAGCGTAGCACTGGGGCCCTACGAGCAGTACTTC. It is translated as CASSVALGPYEQYF.

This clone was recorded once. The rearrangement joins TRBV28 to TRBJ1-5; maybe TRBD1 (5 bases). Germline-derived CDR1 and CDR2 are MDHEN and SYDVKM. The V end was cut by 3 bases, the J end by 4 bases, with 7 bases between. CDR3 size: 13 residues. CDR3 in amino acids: CASSFGTNQPQHF. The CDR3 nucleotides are TGTGCCAGCAGTTTCGGGACTAATCAGCCCCAGCATTTT. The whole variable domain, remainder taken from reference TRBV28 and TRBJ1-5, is DVKVTQSSRYLVKRTGEKVFLECVQDMDHENMFWYRQDPGLGLRLIYFSYDVKMKEKGDIPEGYSVSREKKERFSLILESASTNQTSMYLCASSFGTNQPQHFGDGTRLSIL.

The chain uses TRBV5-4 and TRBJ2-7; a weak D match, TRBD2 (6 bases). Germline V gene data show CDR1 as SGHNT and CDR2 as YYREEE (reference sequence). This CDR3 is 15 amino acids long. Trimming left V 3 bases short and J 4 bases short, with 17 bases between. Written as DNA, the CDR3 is TGTGCCAGCAGCTCAACGACTCGGGGGATATACGAGCAGTACTTC. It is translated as CASSSTTRGIYEQYF.